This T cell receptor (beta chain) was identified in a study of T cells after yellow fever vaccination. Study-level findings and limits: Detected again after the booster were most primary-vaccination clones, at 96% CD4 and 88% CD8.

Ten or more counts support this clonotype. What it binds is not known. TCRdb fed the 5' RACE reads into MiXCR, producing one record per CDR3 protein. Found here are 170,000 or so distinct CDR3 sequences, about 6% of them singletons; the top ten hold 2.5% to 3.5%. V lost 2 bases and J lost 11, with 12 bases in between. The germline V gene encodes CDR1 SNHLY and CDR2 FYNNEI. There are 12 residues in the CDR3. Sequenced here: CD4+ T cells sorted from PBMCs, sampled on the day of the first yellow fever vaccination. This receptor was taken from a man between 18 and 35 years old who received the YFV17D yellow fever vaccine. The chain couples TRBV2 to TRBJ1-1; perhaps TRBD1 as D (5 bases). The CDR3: CASSETPGTAFF. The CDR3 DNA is TGTGCCAGCAGTGAAACACCAGGGACCGCTTTCTTT. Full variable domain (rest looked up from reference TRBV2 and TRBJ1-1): EPEVTQTPSHQVTQMGQEVILRCVPISNHLYFYWYRQILGQKVEFLVSFYNNEISEKSEIFDDQFSVERPDGSNFTLKIRSTKLEDSAMYFCASSETPGTAFFGQGTRLTVV.